The T cell receptor (beta chain) described here comes from a study of T cell clones after liver transplantation (dated 2019 in TCRdb). The study in broad terms: The samples were obtained from ITN030ST, a randomized trial that attempted immunosuppression withdrawal within 2 years after liver transplantation. Donor-reactive T cell clones were identified using TCRbeta sequencing after a pre-transplant mixed lymphocyte reaction and were then followed in post-transplant blood. As an antigen-independent comparator for donor-reactive sequences, third party-reactive TCRbeta sequences were also identified from pre-transplant MLRs. Of the eight recipients, three were HCV-positive, while the remaining recipients had been transplanted for non-autoimmune, non-viral indications. No induction therapy was given to the subjects, and standard immunosuppression was administered until randomization at 12-24 months post-transplant. To count as tolerant, a recipient had to stay completely off immunosuppression for at least one year without liver enzymes climbing beyond twice the upper limit of normal. Blood samples were collected pre-transplant, then pre-randomization ahead of withdrawal, and finally post-randomization once withdrawal had either been completed or failed. The studied cohort comprised 8 liver transplant recipients, 3 classified as tolerant and 5 as non-tolerant. The paper as a whole reports these results and caveats: Because of small, heterogeneous patient numbers and non-standardized post-transplant time points, the conclusions were only preliminary. Low numbers of available donor cells limited the measurable donor-reactive repertoire in two subjects. The decline in donor-reactive sequences exceeded the decline in third party-reactive sequences, suggesting partial antigen-specific deletion that was unrelated to withdrawal success. Since no allograft tissue specimens were available, donor-reactive T cells may have migrated into the graft instead of being deleted. When repertoire turnover was accounted for, significantly reduced detection of donor-reactive sequences was found in 7 of 8 subjects for CD4 and in 8 of 8 subjects for CD8. In most of the 8 subjects, regardless of tolerance or HCV status, circulating donor-reactive CD4 TCRbeta sequences dropped significantly post-transplant.

Thawed unstimulated PBMCs were stained for CD3, CD4 and CD8 and FACS-sorted into CD3+CD4+ and CD3+CD8+ populations. Each of the 8 studied subjects was randomized to immunosuppression withdrawal. The Qiagen DNeasy Blood and Tissue Kit was used to isolate genomic DNA. Comments on this clone: What this receptor recognizes is not known. Base qualities are not at hand, and no much larger clone is one base apart.

Frozen genomic DNA underwent high-throughput TCRbeta CDR3 sequencing by immunoSEQ, including PCR amplification, mapping, bias correction and internal controls. Concerning the study's data processing: Productive rearrangements were kept, and unique TCRbeta sequences were defined by CDR3 nucleotide sequence plus V and J gene. For a sequence to be called donor-reactive, it needed a frequency of at least 0.01% and at least 5-fold expansion in CFSE-low cells compared with unstimulated pre-transplant cells. Per-subject minimum frequency thresholds, based on the lowest-template unstimulated sample, ensured at least 90% detection power. Repertoire turnover was measured by Jensen-Shannon divergence between the top 1000 TCRbeta sequences post- and pre-transplant. Changes in detection of donor-reactive sequences were assessed with two-sided Fisher's exact tests. Imported from immuneACCESS, the table was reduced by TCRdb to in-frame sequences with V and J called. These copies leave out some clones; in studies compared against another copy, an unresolved V gene accounts for under half, and the cause of the remainder is not known. Clone size and V and J calls were adopted from that table, with D and trimming inferred from the DNA. The sample contains more than 20,000 clones, about 83% of them found a single time. Of the sample, roughly a third falls within the top ten clones.

Cut back by 0 bases and 0 bases, the V and J ends lie 6 bases apart. Via the germline V gene, CDR1 is MGHRA and CDR2 YSYEKL. The cysteine opens and the phenylalanine closes a CDR3 of 15 amino acids. The DNA shown is the 45-base CDR3, in frame from base 1. The chain employs TRBV4-1 and TRBJ1-3, with the D gene too uncertain to name. The sample consisted of CD8+ T cells from blood, taken less than 70 months after liver transplant. The TCR was taken from a human patient who received a liver transplant. Following transplantation, part of the T cell population may be supplied by the graft donor rather than the patient. The DNA reads as follows: TGCGCCAGCAGCCAAGATCGGGGCTCTGGAAACACCATATATTTT. This sequence encodes CASSQDRGSGNTIYF.